These 17 T cell receptor beta chains originate from one sample sequenced in a study of blood T cell repertoires in COVID-19. Sequenced by immunoSEQ multiplex PCR; TCRdb stores in-frame clones only, minus some. The sample consists of about 160,000 clones, about 86% of them appearing once. The sample was PBMCs or T cells enriched from blood (not recorded which). Every receptor here comes from a man aged 50 to 60 who had recovered from COVID-19.

There are many counts of this clone. The chain couples TRBV28 to TRBJ1-2, with D possibly being TRBD1 (6 bases). CDR1 and CDR2 from the germline V gene are MDHEN and SYDVKM. This CDR3 region has 12 residues. V lost 8 bases to trimming and J lost 1 base, with 8 bases between them. DNA for the CDR3: TGTGCCAGCCAGGGGCTTAACTATGGCTACACCTTC. Encoded protein: CASQGLNYGYTF.

V and J are TRBV4-2 and TRBJ1-2, with D possibly TRBD1 on 6 matching bases. CDR3 size: 14 residues. V was trimmed by 0 bases and J by 2 bases, leaving 7 bases between them. From germline, CDR1 is LGHNA and CDR2 YNFKEQ. In DNA form, the CDR3 reads TGTGCCAGCAGCCAAGATACAGGGAACTATGGCTACACCTTC. Translated: CASSQDTGNYGYTF.

This clone came up a few times. This chain's CDR3 is CASSYSNQGSGNTIYF. In DNA form, the CDR3 reads TGTGCCAGCAGTTACTCGAATCAGGGCTCTGGAAACACCATATATTTT. The chain carries TRBV6-5 and TRBJ1-3; D is perhaps TRBD1 (5 bases). The CDR3 runs to 16 residues. Trimming stripped 0 bases from V and 0 bases from J, with 9 bases between. Per the germline V gene, CDR1 is MNHEY and CDR2 is SVGAGI.

The rearrangement uses TRBV5-1 and TRBJ2-5; D gene uncertain. The germline gives CDR1 SGHRS, CDR2 YFSETQ. The length of the CDR3 is 12 residues. Trimming stripped 0 bases from V and 2 bases from J, with 2 bases between. In DNA, the CDR3 is TGCGCCAGCAGCTTGGCACAAGAGACCCAGTACTTC. The encoded protein is CASSLAQETQYF.

V is TRBV7-3 and J is TRBJ2-1; 15 positions match TRBD2. Germline V gene lookup returns CDR1 SGHTA and CDR2 FQGTGA. The CDR3 loop spans 17 amino acids. J lost 8 bases, V lost 0 bases, and 5 bases had no gene match. The DNA for the CDR3 is TGTGCCAGCAGCTTAACGAGGACTAGCGGGGGGGCCGATGAGCAGTTCTTC. Its protein product is CASSLTRTSGGADEQFF.

The chain links TRBV2 to TRBJ1-5; a weak D match, TRBD1 (6 bases). Trimming stripped 2 bases from V and 6 bases from J, with 17 bases between. This CDR3 is 16 amino acids long. The V gene's germline CDR1 is SNHLY and CDR2 FYNNEI. CDR3 loop: CASSEYLGANGQPQHF. DNA of the CDR3: TGTGCCAGCAGTGAATATCTGGGGGCGAACGGTCAGCCCCAGCATTTT. Full variable domain (remainder filled in from reference TRBV2 and TRBJ1-5): EPEVTQTPSHQVTQMGQEVILRCVPISNHLYFYWYRQILGQKVEFLVSFYNNEISEKSEIFDDQFSVERPDGSNFTLKIRSTKLEDSAMYFCASSEYLGANGQPQHFGDGTRLSIL.

This chain's CDR3 is CSIANNEQFF. The DNA of the CDR3 is TGCAGCATTGCCAACAATGAGCAGTTCTTC. The V and J genes are TRBV29-1 and TRBJ2-1; D gene uncertain. Trimming cost V 8 bases and J 5 bases, with 7 bases left between them. This CDR3 contains 10 residues. Germline V gene lookup returns CDR1 SQVTM and CDR2 ANQGSEA.

Comments on this clone: Other DNA sequences within the sample encode an identical CDR3. V is TRBV12-3 or TRBV12-4 and J is TRBJ1-1, with D hard to call. There are 13 residues in the CDR3. Trimming pared 5 bases from V and 5 bases from J, leaving 12 bases between. CDR3 residues: CASSLTGSTEAFF. The CDR3 DNA is TGTGCCAGCAGTCTAACGGGGAGTACTGAAGCTTTCTTT.

The J gene is TRBJ1-5, the V gene TRBV30; D is undetermined. The CDR3 is made up of 15 amino acids. Trimming stripped 1 base from V and 0 bases from J, with 10 bases between. Germline values: CDR1 GTSNPN, CDR2 SVGIG (reference sequence). The CDR3 region is CAWSAGGYSNQPQHF. In DNA, the CDR3 is TGTGCCTGGAGTGCTGGCGGCTATAGCAATCAGCCCCAGCATTTT.

This clone was picked up a small number of times. The chain carries TRBV7-9 and TRBJ1-4; 7 bases fit TRBD1. The CDR3 totals 15 residues. CDR1 and CDR2 from the germline V gene are SEHNR and FQNEAQ (reference sequence). Germline trimming cut 7 bases from V and 8 bases from J; bases unmatched to any gene: 13. The CDR3 sequence is CASNDDRDEAEKLFF. CDR3 sequence (DNA): TGTGCCAGCAACGATGACAGGGATGAGGCGGAAAAACTGTTTTTT.

This chain uses TRBV30 with TRBJ1-5; D remains unclear. Trimming cost V 2 bases and J 2 bases, with 16 bases left between them. Looked up from germline, CDR1 is GTSNPN and CDR2 is SVGIG (reference sequence). CDR3 length: 16 residues. This chain's CDR3 is CAWSPNTRRGNQPQHF. The CDR3 nucleotides are TGTGCCTGGAGTCCCAACACCCGTCGGGGCAATCAGCCCCAGCATTTT.

V is TRBV5-1 and J is TRBJ2-5; D is perhaps TRBD2 (6 bases). Germline V gene lookup returns CDR1 SGHRS and CDR2 YFSETQ. This CDR3 contains 13 residues. Trimming pared 4 bases from V and 4 bases from J, leaving 11 bases between. The CDR3 is CASSPGDRETQYF. The CDR3 DNA reads as TGCGCCAGCAGCCCGGGGGACCGAGAGACCCAGTACTTC.

This clone was counted a few times. The chain has TRBV6-6 and TRBJ2-7; tentative D call: TRBD2 (6 bases). This CDR3 has 12 amino acids. Trimming removed 6 bases at V and 12 bases at J, with 18 bases between. Germline V CDR1 and CDR2: MNHNY, SVGAGI (reference sequence). The CDR3 DNA follows: TGTGCCAGCAGCTACGGCGGGACCGGGAGGTACTTC. Translated, it gives CASSYGGTGRYF.

The chain joins TRBV27 to TRBJ1-2; 7 nucleotides line up with TRBD1. V trimming: 5 bases; J trimming: 4 bases; junction bases outside the gene matches: 10. This CDR3 has 15 residues. Germline CDR1 and CDR2: MNHEY and SMNVEV (reference sequence). The CDR3 protein is CASSPEGQLGYGYTF. The CDR3 nucleotides are TGTGCCAGCAGTCCCGAGGGACAGTTGGGCTATGGCTACACCTTC.

The J gene is TRBJ1-1, the V gene TRBV12-3 or TRBV12-4; D gene unclear. V was clipped by 6 bases and J by 4 bases, with 12 bases between them. This CDR3 is built from 13 residues. CDR3 loop: CASRDAQSTEAFF. DNA for the CDR3: TGTGCCAGCAGAGATGCACAGAGCACTGAAGCTTTCTTT.

This chain joins TRBV27 and TRBJ2-7, with TRBD2 as a possible D gene (7 bases). V gave up 6 bases and J gave up 7 bases, with 19 bases separating them. The CDR3 loop spans 14 amino acids. Germline CDR1 is MNHEY and CDR2 is SMNVEV (reference sequence). The DNA for the CDR3 is TGTGCCAGCAGAAAGGGCGGGGGCCCTATGGAGCAGTACTTC. Translation: CASRKGGGPMEQYF.

The V gene is TRBV5-1, the J gene TRBJ2-1; 8 nucleotides align to TRBD2. Germline-derived CDR1 and CDR2 are SGHRS and YFSETQ. This CDR3 region has 16 residues. The junction had 7 bases not matched to a gene; V was cut back by 0 bases and J by 5 bases. The CDR3 DNA reads TGCGCCAGCAGCTTGGGACGGGGGGGCCTCCACAATGAGCAGTTCTTC. Amino acids: CASSLGRGGLHNEQFF.